Below are 6 T cell receptor beta chains sequenced from a single sample in a study of T-cell memory formation after mild COVID-19 (dated by TCRdb to about 2021). Libraries came from 5' RACE. Reads for this sample came from an Illumina NovaSeq 6000. The public reads were reanalyzed by TCRdb: fastp trimming at Q25, MiXCR alignment, in-frame beta chains only. Each CDR3 protein gets just one entry, which takes the most common genes and DNA from the rows behind it. The sample table contains roughly 370,000 distinct CDR3 sequences; only one count was recorded for more than 15% of them. Clones ranked in the top ten supply 20% to 25% of the sample. The specimen sequenced was PBMCs or a T cell subset sorted from them (not recorded which). These TCRs come from a man between 18 and 35 years old who had mild COVID-19 (a few samples of this study predate the infection). The sample titles of this study are shuffled in the database, so cell type and time point are left out; the donor was told from shared clones.

This chain uses TRBV20-1 with TRBJ2-6; D gene unclear. The CDR3 extends over 14 amino acids. V lost 0 bases and J 0 bases, leaving 3 bases between the germline ends. Per germline, CDR1 DFQATT and CDR2 SNEGSKA (reference sequence). The CDR3 reads CSAREGSGANVLTF. CDR3 nucleotide sequence: TGCAGTGCTAGAGAAGGCTCTGGGGCCAACGTCCTGACTTTC.

This clonotype was observed a handful of times. The chain uses TRBV6-5 and TRBJ2-1; 8 bases are shared with TRBD2. The CDR3 runs to 15 residues. The V segment lost 4 bases and the J segment 10 bases; nucleotides outside the gene matches: 12. Germline CDR1 is MNHEY and CDR2 is SVGAGI. The CDR3 spells CASSFSHTGGQEQFF. The CDR3, as DNA: TGTGCCAGCAGTTTCTCGCACACGGGGGGGCAAGAGCAGTTCTTC.

The chain recombines TRBV7-8 with TRBJ1-5, with D perhaps TRBD1 (5 bases). Per germline, CDR1 SGHVS and CDR2 FQNEAQ. The CDR3 length is 18 residues. Trimming shortened V by 1 base and J by 0 bases, and 16 bases separated the two germline ends. CDR3 loop: CASSLGDPRTYSNQPQHF. DNA of the CDR3: TGTGCCAGCAGCTTAGGGGACCCCCGGACATATAGCAATCAGCCCCAGCATTTT.

The chain links TRBV20-1 to TRBJ2-3; 9 bases align to TRBD1. The CDR3 is made up of 15 amino acids. V was clipped by 3 bases and J by 3 bases; unmatched bases: 7. Germline loops: CDR1 DFQATT, CDR2 SNEGSKA (reference sequence). CDR3 sequence: CSASPRDRVTDTQYF. CDR3 nucleotide sequence: TGCAGTGCTAGCCCCCGGGACAGGGTAACAGATACGCAGTATTTT.

There are a few counts of this clonotype. The chain joins TRBV5-1 to TRBJ2-2, with 7 bases identical to TRBD2. CDR1 and CDR2 (germline): SGHRS, YFSETQ. The CDR3 consists of 16 residues. V lost 2 bases, J lost 4 bases, and 8 bases stayed unmatched. The CDR3 protein is CASSFRGGDLTGELFF. For the CDR3, the DNA is TGCGCCAGCAGCTTTAGGGGAGGGGACCTCACCGGGGAGCTGTTTTTT.

A few counts support this clonotype. The chain couples TRBV7-9 to TRBJ2-7, with 7 nucleotides matching TRBD1. CDR1 SEHNR and CDR2 FQNEAQ come from the germline V gene (reference sequence). This CDR3 contains 14 residues. J was trimmed by 6 bases and V by 11 bases; bases with no gene match: 16. The CDR3 DNA reads as TGTGCCGGAGGACAGGCCCTGATATCCGGCGAGCAGTACTTC. Residues: CAGGQALISGEQYF.